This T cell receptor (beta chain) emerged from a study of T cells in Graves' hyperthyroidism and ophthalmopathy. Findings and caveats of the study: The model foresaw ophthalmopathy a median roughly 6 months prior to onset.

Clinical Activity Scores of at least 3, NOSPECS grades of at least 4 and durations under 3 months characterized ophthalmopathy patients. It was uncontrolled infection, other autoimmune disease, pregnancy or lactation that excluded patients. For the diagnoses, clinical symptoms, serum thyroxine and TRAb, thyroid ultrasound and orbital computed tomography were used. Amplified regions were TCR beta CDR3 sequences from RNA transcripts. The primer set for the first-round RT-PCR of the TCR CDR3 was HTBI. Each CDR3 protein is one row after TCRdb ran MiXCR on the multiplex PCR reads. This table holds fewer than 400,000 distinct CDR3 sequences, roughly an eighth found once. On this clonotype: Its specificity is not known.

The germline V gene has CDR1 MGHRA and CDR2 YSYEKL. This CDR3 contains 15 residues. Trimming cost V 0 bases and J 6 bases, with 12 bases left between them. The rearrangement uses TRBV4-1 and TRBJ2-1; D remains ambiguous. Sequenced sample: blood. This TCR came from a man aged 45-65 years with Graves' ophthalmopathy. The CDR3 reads CASSQDGVALNEQFF. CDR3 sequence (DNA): TGCGCCAGCAGCCAAGATGGAGTAGCCCTCAATGAGCAGTTCTTC.